This TCR beta chain was sequenced for a study of shared clonotypes between healthy human individuals. It was on ten immunoSEQ deep assay plates that unsorted PBMC DNA was sequenced. Method: immunoSEQ multiplex PCR; TCRdb's copy keeps in-frame clones and lacks some. The top ten clones hold around 13% of a sample with under 600,000 clones, about 75% of them seen once. The study's findings and limits: The donor pool, a small one, limited the genetic and exposure-history diversity represented. It was anticipated that sequencing depth would influence how many clonotypes donors shared.

To note about this clone: Its antigen is not identified.

With V trimmed by 6 bases and J by 6 bases, 9 bases remained unmatched. There are 14 residues in the CDR3. Germline lookup yields CDR1 MNHNS and CDR2 SASEGT. The material sequenced was PBMCs. The receptor was derived from a woman aged 40 to 49 in good health. Some clones in this sample may be carry-over from other donors' samples. The rearrangement uses TRBV6-1 and TRBJ2-7, with 9 bases lining up with TRBD1. The CDR3 here is CASSSGTGIFEQYF. The CDR3 nucleotides read TGTGCCAGCAGCTCCGGGACAGGGATTTTCGAGCAGTACTTC.